These 15 T cell receptor beta chains were all obtained from the same sample, sequenced in a study of T cell repertoires in cytomegalovirus infection. TCRdb reprocessed the reads with MiXCR, giving one entry per CDR3 protein. The repertoire includes approximately 990,000 distinct CDR3 sequences, less than 40% of them detected once, and more than 13% sits in the top ten. These receptors have no known antigen. Here the sequenced sample was cultured CD8+ T cells from PBMCs, taken from culture after CMV antigen stimulation. These receptors were obtained from a human donor in good health (CMV status not recorded). Some clones in this sample may be carry-over from other donors' samples.

Concerning this clonotype: A read error may explain this, as a much larger clone is one base away. The genes are TRBV7-6 and TRBJ2-3, with TRBD1 matching over 8 bases. V was clipped by 5 bases and J by 2 bases; unmatched bases: 6. The CDR3 runs to 15 residues. CDR1 and CDR2 (germline): SGHVS, FNYEAQ. The DNA of the CDR3 is TGTGCCAGCAGCCACCGGGACAGGAACACAGATACGCAGTATTTT. Translating it yields CASSHRDRNTDTQYF.

The chain links TRBV28 to TRBJ1-2, with no clear D. V was shortened by 2 bases and J by 4 bases, with 11 bases between the two germline ends. Germline CDR1 MDHEN, CDR2 SYDVKM. This CDR3 has 14 residues. The CDR3 sequence is CASSLGSAAYGYTF. The CDR3 bases are TGTGCCAGCAGTTTAGGGTCGGCAGCCTATGGCTACACCTTC.

J is TRBJ2-6 and V is TRBV6-5; TRBD1 agrees at 7 bases. The V segment lost 6 bases and the J segment 0 bases; nucleotides outside the gene matches: 8. CDR3 length: 17 residues. Germline CDR1 is MNHEY and CDR2 is SVGAGI. The CDR3 loop is CASSTGQVYSGANVLTF. CDR3 DNA sequence: TGTGCCAGCAGCACTGGACAGGTCTACTCTGGGGCCAACGTCCTGACTTTC.

This clonotype turned up a few times. This sequence joins TRBV11-2 and TRBJ1-3; tentative D call: TRBD1 (5 bases). The CDR3 consists of 22 residues. Germline CDR1 SGHAT, CDR2 FQNNGV. V lost 2 bases and J 0 bases, leaving 29 bases between the germline ends. This CDR3 is CASSLFLSGPMGGASSGNTIYF. The CDR3 DNA is TGTGCCAGCAGCTTATTTCTTTCTGGGCCAATGGGTGGGGCGTCCTCTGGAAACACCATATATTTT.

The chain links TRBV10-3 to TRBJ2-2, with D perhaps matching TRBD1 (5 bases). The CDR3 is 12 amino acids. Trimming cost V 3 bases and J 7 bases, with 6 bases left between them. Germline-derived CDR1 and CDR2 are ENHRY and SYGVKD. CDR3 sequence: CAISEGDGELFF. CDR3 DNA: TGTGCCATCAGTGAAGGGGACGGGGAGCTGTTTTTT.

This sequence joins TRBV7-6 and TRBJ2-2, with 8 bases matching TRBD2. The CDR3 consists of 19 residues. Germline CDR1 reads SGHVS; CDR2 reads FNYEAQ. J was trimmed by 4 bases and V by 1 base; bases with no gene match: 14. The CDR3 DNA is TGTGCCAGCAGCTTAGTCTTGACGGGGGGGCTTAGAAGCACCGGGGAGCTGTTTTTT. The encoded protein is CASSLVLTGGLRSTGELFF.

The V gene is TRBV4-3, the J gene TRBJ2-1; D is perhaps TRBD1 or TRBD2 (5 bases each). The CDR3 is 16 residues long. With 0 bases removed from V and 7 bases from J, the gap between germline ends came to 16 bases. Germline V gene sequence: CDR1 LGHNA, CDR2 YSLEER. CDR3 bases: TGCGCCAGCAGCCAAGATGAGACGGGGCCGAGGAATGAGCAGTTCTTC. It encodes CASSQDETGPRNEQFF.

The chain uses TRBV7-6 and TRBJ1-1; 9 nucleotides match TRBD1. The CDR3 loop spans 18 amino acids. V gave up 2 bases and J gave up 1 base; unmatched junction bases: 11. Germline V gene lookup returns CDR1 SGHVS and CDR2 FNYEAQ. CDR3 nucleotides: TGTGCCAGCAGCTTATTATTACAGCCGGGACAGGGGAACACTGAAGCTTTCTTT. This gives the protein CASSLLLQPGQGNTEAFF.

In DNA, the CDR3 is TGTGCCAGCAGTTACTCGATGGCGAGCTCTGGAAACACCATATATTTT. This gives the protein CASSYSMASSGNTIYF. V gene TRBV6-8 combines with J gene TRBJ1-3; no clear D gene. With 0 bases removed from V and 0 bases from J, the gap between germline ends came to 9 bases. The germline V gene has CDR1 MNHGY and CDR2 SAAAGT. The CDR3 extends over 16 amino acids.

The chain is built from TRBV20-1 and TRBJ1-2; a weak D match, TRBD1 (5 bases). The CDR3 runs to 18 residues. Trimming left V 0 bases short and J 2 bases short, with 22 bases between. Germline CDR1 and CDR2: DFQATT and SNEGSKA (reference sequence). The CDR3 is CSARDLGQDHLTNYGYTF. CDR3 bases: TGCAGTGCTAGAGATCTGGGGCAGGATCACCTTACCAACTATGGCTACACCTTC.

This clonotype was counted ten times or more. The chain is built from TRBV7-2 and TRBJ1-1, with D possibly TRBD1 on 5 matching bases. This CDR3 comprises 14 residues. Trimming removed 4 bases from V and 4 bases from J, with 13 bases in between. Germline CDR1 and CDR2: SGHTA and FQGNSA. In DNA form, the CDR3 reads TGTGCCAGCAGCTGGACGGGGCAGAGCACTGAAGCTTTCTTT. It yields the protein CASSWTGQSTEAFF.

This clonotype was counted many times. V is TRBV7-2 and J is TRBJ1-1; D is undetermined. The CDR3 sequence is 15 residues long. With 5 bases removed from V and 6 bases from J, the gap between germline ends came to 19 bases. Germline V gene data show CDR1 as SGHTA and CDR2 as FQGNSA. The CDR3 DNA is TGTGCCAGCAGCCCCTATTCGAATCTGCGGGCTGAAGCTTTCTTT. Encoded protein: CASSPYSNLRAEAFF.

The genes are TRBV12-5 and TRBJ1-2; 7 nucleotides line up with TRBD1. Losses at the gene ends were 1 base for V and 14 bases for J; bases not matched to a gene: 7. The CDR3 spans 12 residues. Germline assignment: CDR1 LGHNT and CDR2 FRNRAP. The CDR3 bases are TGTGCTAGTGGTTTGGCCACAGGGGCTTATACCTTC. Encoded protein: CASGLATGAYTF.

This clonotype was found once. The V gene is TRBV7-6, the J gene TRBJ2-7, with D perhaps matching TRBD1 (6 bases). Trimming stripped 3 bases from V and 5 bases from J, with 14 bases between. CDR3 length equals 14 residues. Germline assignment: CDR1 SGHVS and CDR2 FNYEAQ. The DNA for the CDR3 is TGTGCCAGCAGCTTCCCGGGCAGGGGCGACGAGCAGTACTTC. This codes for CASSFPGRGDEQYF.

This clonotype was seen ten or more times. The chain combines TRBV12-3 or TRBV12-4 with TRBJ2-4, with D perhaps assigned TRBD1 or TRBD2 (5 bases each). V dropped 0 bases and J dropped 8 bases, with 8 bases sitting between them. The CDR3 totals 13 residues. The CDR3 spells CASSLAGVYIQYF. The CDR3 DNA reads as TGTGCCAGCAGTTTAGCGGGGGTGTACATTCAGTACTTC.